This T cell receptor beta chain appears in the sequencing data of a study of blood T cell repertoires in COVID-19. Study-wide context: The United States, Italy and Spain supplied acute and convalescent COVID-19 samples. From T cells, B-cell-depleted T cells, or PBMCs came the material, which was cDNA or gDNA.

In the original processing: Amplification with reference gene primers provided the estimates of nucleated cell counts. Only in-frame clones appear in the TCRdb table, and some are missing; sequencing was by immunoSEQ multiplex PCR. That table is the source of V, J and clone size, and D and trimming were worked out from the DNA. The sample records 250,000 or so clones, approximately 80% being singletons. CDR1 is KGHSH, CDR2 LQKENI, per germline. The trim removed 4 bases at V and 1 base at J, leaving 5 bases unmatched. The CDR3 is made up of 15 amino acids. This receptor was obtained from a woman older than 75 with acute or convalescent COVID-19. The chain uses TRBV18 and TRBJ2-7; 9 nucleotides match TRBD1. The source material was peripheral blood. CDR3 residues: CASSRTGGDSYEQYF. The CDR3 DNA follows: TGTGCCAGCTCACGAACAGGGGGCGATTCCTACGAGCAGTACTTC.